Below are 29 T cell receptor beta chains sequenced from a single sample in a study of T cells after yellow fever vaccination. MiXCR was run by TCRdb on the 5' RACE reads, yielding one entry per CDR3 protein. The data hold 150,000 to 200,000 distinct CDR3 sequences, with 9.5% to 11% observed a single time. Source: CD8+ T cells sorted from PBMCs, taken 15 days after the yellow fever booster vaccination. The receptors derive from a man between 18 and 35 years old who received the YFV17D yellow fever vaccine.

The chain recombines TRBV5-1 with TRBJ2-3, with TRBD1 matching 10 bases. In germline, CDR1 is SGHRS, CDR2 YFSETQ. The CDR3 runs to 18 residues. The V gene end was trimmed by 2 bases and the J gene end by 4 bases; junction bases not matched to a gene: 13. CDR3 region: CASSFFGGQGKSPDTQYF. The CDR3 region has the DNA TGCGCCAGCAGCTTTTTCGGGGGACAGGGGAAAAGCCCAGATACGCAGTATTTT.

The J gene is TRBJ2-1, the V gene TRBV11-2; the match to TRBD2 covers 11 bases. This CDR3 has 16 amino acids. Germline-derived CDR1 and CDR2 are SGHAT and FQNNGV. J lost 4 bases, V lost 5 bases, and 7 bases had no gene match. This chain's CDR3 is CASSRLPSGGYNEQFF. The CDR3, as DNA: TGTGCCAGCAGCCGCCTACCTAGCGGGGGGTACAATGAGCAGTTCTTC.

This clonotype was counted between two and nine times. The CDR3 DNA reads TGCAGCGTGGGGACAGGGATTCTCGAGCAGTACTTC. It specifies CSVGTGILEQYF. The chain uses TRBV29-1 and TRBJ2-7; 9 bases match TRBD1. The CDR3 extends over 12 amino acids. Germline V gene sequence: CDR1 SQVTM, CDR2 ANQGSEA. Losses at the gene ends were 6 bases for V and 6 bases for J; bases not matched to a gene: 6.

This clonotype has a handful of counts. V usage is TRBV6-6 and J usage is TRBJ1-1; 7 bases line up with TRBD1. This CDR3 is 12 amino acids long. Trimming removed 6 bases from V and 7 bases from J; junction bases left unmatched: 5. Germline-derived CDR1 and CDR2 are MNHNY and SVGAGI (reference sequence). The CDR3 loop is CASSPTGVEAFF. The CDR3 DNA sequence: TGTGCCAGCAGCCCAACAGGGGTTGAAGCTTTCTTT.

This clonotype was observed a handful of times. Here the CDR3 reads CASRYSGGPGYTF. CDR3 DNA sequence: TGTGCCAGCAGGTATAGCGGGGGTCCAGGCTACACCTTC. The V and J genes are TRBV5-4 and TRBJ1-2; D possibly corresponds to TRBD1 (5 bases). CDR1 SGHNT and CDR2 YYREEE come from the germline V gene (reference sequence). V lost 5 bases and J 8 bases, leaving 16 bases between the germline ends. CDR3 length equals 13 residues.

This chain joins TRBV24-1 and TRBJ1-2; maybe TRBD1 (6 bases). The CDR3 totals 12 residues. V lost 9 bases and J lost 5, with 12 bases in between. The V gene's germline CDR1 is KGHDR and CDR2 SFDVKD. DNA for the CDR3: TGTGCCACCTCCGGGACAAGTTATGGCTACACCTTC. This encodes CATSGTSYGYTF.

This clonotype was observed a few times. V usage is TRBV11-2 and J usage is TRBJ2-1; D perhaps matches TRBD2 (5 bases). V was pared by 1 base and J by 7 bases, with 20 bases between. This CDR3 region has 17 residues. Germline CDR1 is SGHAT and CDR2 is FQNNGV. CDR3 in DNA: TGTGCCAGCAGCTTAGGTTCCACAGACTACTTTAGGAATGAGCAGTTCTTC. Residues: CASSLGSTDYFRNEQFF.

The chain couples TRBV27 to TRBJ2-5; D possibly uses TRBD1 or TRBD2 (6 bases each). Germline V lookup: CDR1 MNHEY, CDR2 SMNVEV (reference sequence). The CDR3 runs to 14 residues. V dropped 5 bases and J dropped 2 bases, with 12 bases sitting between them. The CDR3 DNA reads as TGTGCCAGCAGTACAGGGAGGTGGCAAGAGACCCAGTACTTC. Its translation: CASSTGRWQETQYF.

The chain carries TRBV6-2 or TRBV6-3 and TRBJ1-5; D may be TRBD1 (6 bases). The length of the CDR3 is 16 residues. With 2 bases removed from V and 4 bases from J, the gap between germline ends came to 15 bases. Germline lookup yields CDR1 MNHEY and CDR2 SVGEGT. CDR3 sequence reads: CASSYGPRGMNQPQHF. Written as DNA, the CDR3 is TGTGCCAGCAGTTACGGGCCCAGGGGAATGAATCAGCCCCAGCATTTT.

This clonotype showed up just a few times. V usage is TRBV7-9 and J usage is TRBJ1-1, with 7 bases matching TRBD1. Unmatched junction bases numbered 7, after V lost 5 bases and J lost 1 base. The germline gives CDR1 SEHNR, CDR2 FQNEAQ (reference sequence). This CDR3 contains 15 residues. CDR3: CASSVSRTGNTEAFF. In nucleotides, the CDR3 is TGTGCCAGCAGCGTTTCCCGGACAGGGAACACTGAAGCTTTCTTT.

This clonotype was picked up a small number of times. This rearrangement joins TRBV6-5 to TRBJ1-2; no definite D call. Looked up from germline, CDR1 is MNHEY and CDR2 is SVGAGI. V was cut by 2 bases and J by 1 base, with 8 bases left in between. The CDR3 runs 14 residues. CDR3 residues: CASSYLSNNYGYTF. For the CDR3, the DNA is TGTGCCAGCAGTTACCTCTCAAATAACTATGGCTACACCTTC.

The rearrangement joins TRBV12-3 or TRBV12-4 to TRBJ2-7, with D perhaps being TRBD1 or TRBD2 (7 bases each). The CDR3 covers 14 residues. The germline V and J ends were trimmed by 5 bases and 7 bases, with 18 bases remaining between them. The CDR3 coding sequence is TGTGCCAGCAGTCCAGGGGGGGCCTGGCGGGAGCAGTACGTC. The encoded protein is CASSPGGAWREQYV.

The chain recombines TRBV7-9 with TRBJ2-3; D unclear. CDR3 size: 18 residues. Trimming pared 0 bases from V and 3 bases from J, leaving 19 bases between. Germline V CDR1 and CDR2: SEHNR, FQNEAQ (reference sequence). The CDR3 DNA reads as TGTGCCAGCAGCTTAGCTGGCAGTATCGAGGCCAAAACAGATACGCAGTATTTT. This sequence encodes CASSLAGSIEAKTDTQYF. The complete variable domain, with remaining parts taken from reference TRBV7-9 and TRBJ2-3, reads DTGVSQNPRHKITKRGQNVTFRCDPISEHNRLYWYRQTLGQGPEFLTYFQNEAQLEKSRLLSDRFSAERPKGSFSTLEIQRTEQGDSAMYLCASSLAGSIEAKTDTQYFGPGTRLTVL.

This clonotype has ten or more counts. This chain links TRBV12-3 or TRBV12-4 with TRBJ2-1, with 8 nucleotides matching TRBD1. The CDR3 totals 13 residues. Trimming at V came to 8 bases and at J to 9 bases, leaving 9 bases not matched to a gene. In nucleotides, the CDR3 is TGTGCCAGCTCCGGACAGGGAGTAGGTGAGCAGTTCTTC. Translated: CASSGQGVGEQFF.

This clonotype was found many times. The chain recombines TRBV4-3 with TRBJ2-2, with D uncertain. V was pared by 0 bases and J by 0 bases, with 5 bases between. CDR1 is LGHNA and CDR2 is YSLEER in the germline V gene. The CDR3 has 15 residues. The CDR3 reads CASSQDSSNTGELFF. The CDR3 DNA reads TGCGCCAGCAGCCAAGACAGTTCGAACACCGGGGAGCTGTTTTTT.

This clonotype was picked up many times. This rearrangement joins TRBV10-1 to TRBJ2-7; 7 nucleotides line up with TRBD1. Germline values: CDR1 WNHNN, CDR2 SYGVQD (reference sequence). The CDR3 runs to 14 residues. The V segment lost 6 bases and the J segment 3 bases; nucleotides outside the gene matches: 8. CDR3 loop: CASSSTTGVYEQYF. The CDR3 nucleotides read TGCGCCAGCAGCTCCACAACAGGGGTCTACGAGCAGTACTTC.

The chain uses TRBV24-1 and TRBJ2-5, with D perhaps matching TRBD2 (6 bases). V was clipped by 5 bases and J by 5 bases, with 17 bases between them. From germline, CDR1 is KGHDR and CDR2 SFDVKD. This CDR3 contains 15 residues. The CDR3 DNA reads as TGTGCCACCAGTGCCGGGGACTTTGGCGACGAGACCCAGTACTTC. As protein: CATSAGDFGDETQYF.

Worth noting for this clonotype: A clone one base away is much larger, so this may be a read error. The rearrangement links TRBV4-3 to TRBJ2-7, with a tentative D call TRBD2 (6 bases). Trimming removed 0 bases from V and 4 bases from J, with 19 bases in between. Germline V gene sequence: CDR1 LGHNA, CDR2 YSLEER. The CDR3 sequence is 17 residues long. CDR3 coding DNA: TGCGCCAGCAGCCAAGAATCCCTAGCAGGGAGGCATTACGAGCAGTACTTC. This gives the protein CASSQESLAGRHYEQYF.

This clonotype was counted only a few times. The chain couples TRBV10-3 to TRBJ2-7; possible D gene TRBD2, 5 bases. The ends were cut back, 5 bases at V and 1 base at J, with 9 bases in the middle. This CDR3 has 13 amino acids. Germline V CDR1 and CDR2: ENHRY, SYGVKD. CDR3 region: CAISSGVSYEQYF. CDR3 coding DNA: TGTGCCATCAGTTCCGGGGTGTCCTACGAGCAGTACTTC.

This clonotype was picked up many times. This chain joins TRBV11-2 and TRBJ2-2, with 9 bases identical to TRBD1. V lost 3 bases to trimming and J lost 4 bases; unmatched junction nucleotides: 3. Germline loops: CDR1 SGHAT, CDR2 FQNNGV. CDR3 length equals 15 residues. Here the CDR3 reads CASSFRTGVTGELFF. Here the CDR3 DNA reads TGTGCCAGCAGCTTCAGGACAGGGGTCACCGGGGAGCTGTTTTTT.

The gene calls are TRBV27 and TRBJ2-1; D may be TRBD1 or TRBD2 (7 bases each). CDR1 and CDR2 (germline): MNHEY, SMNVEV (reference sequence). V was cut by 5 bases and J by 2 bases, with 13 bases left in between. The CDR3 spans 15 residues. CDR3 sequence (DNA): TGTGCCAGCAGTAACAGGGGAGGGACCTACAATGAGCAGTTCTTC. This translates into CASSNRGGTYNEQFF.

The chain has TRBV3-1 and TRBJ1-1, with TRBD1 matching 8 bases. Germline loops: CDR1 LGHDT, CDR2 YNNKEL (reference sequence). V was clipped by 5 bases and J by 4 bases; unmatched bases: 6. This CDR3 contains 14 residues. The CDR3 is CASSDRGWVTEAFF. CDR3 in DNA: TGTGCCAGCAGCGACAGGGGCTGGGTCACTGAAGCTTTCTTT.

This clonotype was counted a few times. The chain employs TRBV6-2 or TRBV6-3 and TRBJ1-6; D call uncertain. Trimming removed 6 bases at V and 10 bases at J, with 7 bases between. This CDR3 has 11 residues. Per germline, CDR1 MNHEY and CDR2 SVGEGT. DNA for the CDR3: TGTGCCAGCAGAGGCTGGTCACCCCTCCACTTT. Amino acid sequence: CASRGWSPLHF.

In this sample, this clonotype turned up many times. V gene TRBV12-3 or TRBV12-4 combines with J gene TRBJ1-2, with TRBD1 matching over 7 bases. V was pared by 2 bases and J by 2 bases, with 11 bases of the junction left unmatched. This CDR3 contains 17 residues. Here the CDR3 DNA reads TGTGCCAGCAGTTTATCGGTAGGGACAGCCCTGAACTATGGCTACACCTTC. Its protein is CASSLSVGTALNYGYTF.

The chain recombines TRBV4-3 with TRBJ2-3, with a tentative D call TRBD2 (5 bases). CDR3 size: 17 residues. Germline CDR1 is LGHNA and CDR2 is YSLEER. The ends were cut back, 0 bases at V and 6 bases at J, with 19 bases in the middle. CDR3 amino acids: CASSQDGSLHSGDTQYF. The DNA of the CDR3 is TGCGCCAGCAGCCAAGATGGGTCACTACATTCGGGGGATACGCAGTATTTT.

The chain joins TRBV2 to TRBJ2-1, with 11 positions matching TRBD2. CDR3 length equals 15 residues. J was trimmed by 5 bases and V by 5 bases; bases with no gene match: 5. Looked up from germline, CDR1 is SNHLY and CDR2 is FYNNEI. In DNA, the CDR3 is TGTGCCAGCAGTCCCCGACTAGCGGGGAACAATGAGCAGTTCTTC. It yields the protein CASSPRLAGNNEQFF. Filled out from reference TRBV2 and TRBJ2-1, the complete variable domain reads EPEVTQTPSHQVTQMGQEVILRCVPISNHLYFYWYRQILGQKVEFLVSFYNNEISEKSEIFDDQFSVERPDGSNFTLKIRSTKLEDSAMYFCASSPRLAGNNEQFFGPGTRLTVL.

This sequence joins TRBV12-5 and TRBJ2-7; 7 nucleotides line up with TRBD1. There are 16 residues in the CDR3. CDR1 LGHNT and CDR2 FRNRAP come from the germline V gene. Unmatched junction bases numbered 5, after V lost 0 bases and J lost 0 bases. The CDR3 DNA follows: TGTGCTAGTGGTTTGGTACAGGGGTCGTTCTCCTACGAGCAGTACTTC. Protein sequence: CASGLVQGSFSYEQYF. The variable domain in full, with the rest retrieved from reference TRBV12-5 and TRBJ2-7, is DARVTQTPRHKVTEMGQEVTMRCQPILGHNTVFWYRQTMMQGLELLAYFRNRAPLDDSGMPKDRFSAEMPDATLATLKIQPSEPRDSAVYFCASGLVQGSFSYEQYFGPGTRLTVT.

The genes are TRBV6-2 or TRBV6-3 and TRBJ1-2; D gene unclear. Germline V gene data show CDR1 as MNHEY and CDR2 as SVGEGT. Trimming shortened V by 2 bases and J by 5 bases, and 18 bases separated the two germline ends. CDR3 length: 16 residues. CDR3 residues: CASSYLTDLLGYGYTF. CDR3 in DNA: TGTGCCAGCAGTTACCTCACAGACCTATTGGGATATGGCTACACCTTC.

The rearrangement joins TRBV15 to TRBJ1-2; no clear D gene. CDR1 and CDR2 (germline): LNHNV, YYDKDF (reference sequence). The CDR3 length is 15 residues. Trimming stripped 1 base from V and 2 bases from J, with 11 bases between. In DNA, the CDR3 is TGTGCCACCAGCAGAGTCGGAGAGCGCAACTATGGCTACACCTTC. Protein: CATSRVGERNYGYTF.